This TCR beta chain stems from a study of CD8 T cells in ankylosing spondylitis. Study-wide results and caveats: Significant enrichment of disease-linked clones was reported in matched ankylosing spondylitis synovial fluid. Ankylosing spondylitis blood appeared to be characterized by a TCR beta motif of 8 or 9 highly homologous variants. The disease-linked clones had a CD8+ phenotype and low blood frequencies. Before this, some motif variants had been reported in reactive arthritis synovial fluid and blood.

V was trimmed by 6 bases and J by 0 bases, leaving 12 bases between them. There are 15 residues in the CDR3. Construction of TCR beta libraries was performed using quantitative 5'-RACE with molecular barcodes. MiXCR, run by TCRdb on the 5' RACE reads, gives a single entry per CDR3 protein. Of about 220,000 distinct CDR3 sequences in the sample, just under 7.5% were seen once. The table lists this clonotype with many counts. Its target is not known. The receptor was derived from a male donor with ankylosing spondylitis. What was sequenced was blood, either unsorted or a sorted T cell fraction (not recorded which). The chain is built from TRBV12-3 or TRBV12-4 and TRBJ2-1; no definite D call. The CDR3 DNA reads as TGTGCCAGCAGGATCGGGTACAGCTCCTACAATGAGCAGTTCTTC. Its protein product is CASRIGYSSYNEQFF.